This T cell receptor (beta chain) was observed in a study of blood T cell repertoires in COVID-19 (TCRdb year 2020). At the level of the whole study: The collaborator samples originated in the United States, Italy and Spain and spanned the acute and convalescent phases of COVID-19. The prospective study material was composed of cDNA or gDNA derived from T cells, B-cell-depleted T cells, or PBMCs. The dataset comprised deeply sampled blood TCRbeta repertoires from subjects exposed to, actively infected with, or recovered from COVID-19. The repertoires were released in a freely available public database meant as a resource for research on the immune response to SARS-CoV-2. Samples were obtained from the ongoing ImmuneRACE study (first 160 participants) and from approximately 1,200 subjects provided by 6 global collaborators. The sample metadata nearly always contained a de-identified subject ID, COVID-19 status, age in years and sex. Where available, HLA class I and class II types were obtained from metadata supplied by the sample provider rather than from assay-based typing.

The study at large found these results: The amount of clinical and demographic metadata varied by source and participant and was provided uncurated.

The immunoSEQ Assay, a bias-controlled multiplex PCR, was used to amplify TCRbeta CDR3 regions from genomic DNA. The published analysis was carried out like this. The number of nucleated cells in each sample was estimated from the amplification of reference gene primers within the assay. Sequence reads were collapsed and filtered to measure the absolute abundance of every unique TCRbeta CDR3 rearrangement. For each sample, productive Simpson clonality was calculated by taking the square root of Simpson's diversity index across productive rearrangements. TCRdb stores this immuneACCESS table with in-frame sequences only. Part of the clones is absent; in the studies checked, under half of the shortfall reflects unresolved V genes, and no reason is known for the rest. V and J calls and clone size are given by that table; D and trimming were obtained from the DNA. The sample has roughly 180,000 clones on record, 86% of them singletons. Of the sample, roughly 2.9% falls within the top ten clones.

On this clone: What antigen it recognizes has not been identified. Within one base of it there is no much larger clone, and no base qualities were kept.

The CDR3 measures 13 amino acids from cysteine to phenylalanine. The entry retains the CDR3 DNA only, 39 bases that are in frame from base 1. Ends trimmed: V by 3 bases, J by 5 bases; bases unmatched to a gene: 3. Each collaborating institution followed its own protocols to collect whole blood in K2EDTA tubes. For TCRbeta analysis, collaborators shipped samples as frozen whole blood, isolated PBMCs, or DNA extracted from either of those sample types. The clonotype comes from a woman aged 25 to 45 with active or convalescent COVID-19. The rearrangement combines TRBV12-3 or TRBV12-4 with TRBJ2-5, with 7 bases matching TRBD2. Source material: peripheral blood. The CDR3: CASSLAGAETQYF. The nucleotide sequence reads as follows: TGTGCCAGCAGTTTGGCGGGAGCCGAGACCCAGTACTTC.